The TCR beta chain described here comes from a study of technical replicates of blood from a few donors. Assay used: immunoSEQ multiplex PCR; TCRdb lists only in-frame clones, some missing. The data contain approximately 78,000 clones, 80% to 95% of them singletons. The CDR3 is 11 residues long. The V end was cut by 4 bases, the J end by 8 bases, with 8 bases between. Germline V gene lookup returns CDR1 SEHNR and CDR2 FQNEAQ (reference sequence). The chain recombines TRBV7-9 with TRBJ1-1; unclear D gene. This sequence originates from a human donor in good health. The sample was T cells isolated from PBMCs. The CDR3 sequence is CASSSQVEAFF. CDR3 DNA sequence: TGTGCCAGCAGCTCTCAGGTGGAAGCTTTCTTT. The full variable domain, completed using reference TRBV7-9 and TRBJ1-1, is DTGVSQNPRHKITKRGQNVTFRCDPISEHNRLYWYRQTLGQGPEFLTYFQNEAQLEKSRLLSDRFSAERPKGSFSTLEIQRTEQGDSAMYLCASSSQVEAFFGQGTRLTVV.